A single count supports the clone carrying this TCR beta chain. Germline V gene data show CDR1 as SGHRS and CDR2 as YFSETQ. Trimming removed 1 base at V and 2 bases at J, with 12 bases between. The CDR3 contains 15 residues. In the original analysis: Reference gene primers were amplified, and this amplification served to estimate nucleated cell counts. Assay used: immunoSEQ multiplex PCR; TCRdb lists only in-frame clones, some missing. The DNA gave D and trimming, while V, J and clone size come from that table. Of roughly 150,000 clones listed, 60% to 85% are singletons. The data derive from a study of blood T cell repertoires in COVID-19.

Input material: peripheral blood. V is TRBV5-1 and J is TRBJ1-2; no definite D call. The source of this sequence is a man aged 55 to 70 with acute or convalescent COVID-19. CDR3 DNA: TGCGCCAGCAGCTTGCAGGCAGGTACCAACTATGGCTACACCTTC. This codes for CASSLQAGTNYGYTF.